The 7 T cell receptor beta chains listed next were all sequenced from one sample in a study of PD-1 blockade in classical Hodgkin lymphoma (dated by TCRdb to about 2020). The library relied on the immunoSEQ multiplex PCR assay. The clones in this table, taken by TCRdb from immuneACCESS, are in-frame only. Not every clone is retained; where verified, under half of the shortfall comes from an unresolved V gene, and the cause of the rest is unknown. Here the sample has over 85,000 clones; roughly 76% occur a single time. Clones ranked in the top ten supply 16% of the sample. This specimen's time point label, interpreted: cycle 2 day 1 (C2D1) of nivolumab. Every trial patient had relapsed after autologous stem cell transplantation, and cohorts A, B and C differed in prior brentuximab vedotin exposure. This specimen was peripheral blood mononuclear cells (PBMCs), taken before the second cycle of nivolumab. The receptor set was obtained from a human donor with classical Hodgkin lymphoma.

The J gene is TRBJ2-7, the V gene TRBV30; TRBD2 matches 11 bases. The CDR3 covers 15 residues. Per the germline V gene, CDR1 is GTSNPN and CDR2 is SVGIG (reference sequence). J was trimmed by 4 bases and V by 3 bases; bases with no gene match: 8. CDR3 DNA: TGTGCCTGGAGCGATCGACTAGCGGGAAAATACGAGCAGTACTTC. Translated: CAWSDRLAGKYEQYF.

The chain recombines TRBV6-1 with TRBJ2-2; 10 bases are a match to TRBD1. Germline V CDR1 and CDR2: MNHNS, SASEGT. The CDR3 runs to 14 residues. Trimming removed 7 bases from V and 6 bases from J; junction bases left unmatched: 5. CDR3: CASNRQGASGELFF. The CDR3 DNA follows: TGTGCCAGCAACCGACAGGGGGCTTCCGGGGAGCTGTTTTTT.

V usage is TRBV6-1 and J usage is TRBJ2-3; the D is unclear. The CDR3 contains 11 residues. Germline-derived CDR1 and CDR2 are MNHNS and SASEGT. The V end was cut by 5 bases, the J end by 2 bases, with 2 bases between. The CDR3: CASSNTDTQYF. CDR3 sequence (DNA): TGTGCCAGCAGTAACACAGATACGCAGTATTTT.

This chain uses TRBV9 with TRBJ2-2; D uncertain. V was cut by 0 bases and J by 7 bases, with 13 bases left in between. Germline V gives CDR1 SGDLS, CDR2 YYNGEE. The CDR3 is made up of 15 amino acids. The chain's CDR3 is CASSVENSRVGELFF. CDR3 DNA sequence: TGTGCCAGCAGCGTAGAGAATAGCCGGGTCGGGGAGCTGTTTTTT.

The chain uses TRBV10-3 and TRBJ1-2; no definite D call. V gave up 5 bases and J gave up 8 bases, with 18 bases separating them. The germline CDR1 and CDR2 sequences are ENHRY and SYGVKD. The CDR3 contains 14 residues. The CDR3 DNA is TGTGCCATCAGTTACTCTTATTCAGAAGGGGGCTACACCTTC. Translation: CAISYSYSEGGYTF.

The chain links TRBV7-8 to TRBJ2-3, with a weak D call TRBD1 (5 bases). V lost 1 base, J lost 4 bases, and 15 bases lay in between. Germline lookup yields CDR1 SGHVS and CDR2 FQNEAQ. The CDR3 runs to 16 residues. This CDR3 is CASSLVQAGFPDTQYF. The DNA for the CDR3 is TGTGCCAGCAGCTTAGTTCAGGCAGGGTTTCCAGATACGCAGTATTTT.

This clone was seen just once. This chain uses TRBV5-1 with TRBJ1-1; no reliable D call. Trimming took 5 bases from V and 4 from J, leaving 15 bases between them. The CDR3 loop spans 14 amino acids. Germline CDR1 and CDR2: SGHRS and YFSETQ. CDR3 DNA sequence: TGCGCCAGCAGGGCCGACGGTATGGGCACTGAAGCTTTCTTT. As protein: CASRADGMGTEAFF.